The source of this TCR beta chain is a study of blood T cell repertoires in COVID-19. As for the study in general: Nucleic acid was either cDNA or gDNA, and it came from T cells, B-cell-depleted T cells, or PBMCs.

Germline V gene lookup returns CDR1 MNHEY and CDR2 SMNVEV (reference sequence). The junction had 7 bases not matched to a gene; V was cut back by 5 bases and J by 7 bases. This CDR3 contains 14 residues. Assay: immunoSEQ multiplex PCR; the TCRdb copy retains only in-frame clones and omits some. The table includes 120,000 to 150,000 clones, just over 85% detected once. Sample: peripheral blood. The rearrangement joins TRBV27 to TRBJ1-2, with TRBD1 matching over 10 bases. The sequence was collected from a woman aged 60-75 years with acute or convalescent COVID-19. CDR3 sequence (DNA): TGTGCCAGCAGTCCTAGACAGGGGGCTACTGGCTACACCTTC. As protein: CASSPRQGATGYTF.